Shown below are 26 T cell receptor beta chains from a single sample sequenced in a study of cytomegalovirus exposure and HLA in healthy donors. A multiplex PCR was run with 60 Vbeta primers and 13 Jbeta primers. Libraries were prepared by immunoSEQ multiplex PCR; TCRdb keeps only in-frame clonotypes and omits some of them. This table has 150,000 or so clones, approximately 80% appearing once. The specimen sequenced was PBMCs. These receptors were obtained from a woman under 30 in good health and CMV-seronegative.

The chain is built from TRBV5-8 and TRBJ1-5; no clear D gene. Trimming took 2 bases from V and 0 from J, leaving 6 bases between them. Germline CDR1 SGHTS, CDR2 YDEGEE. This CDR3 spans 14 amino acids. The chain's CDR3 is CASSFRFSNQPQHF. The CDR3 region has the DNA TGTGCCAGCAGCTTCAGATTTAGCAATCAGCCCCAGCATTTT.

This CDR3 reads CTSSPSGLAGGQYEQYF. DNA of the CDR3: TGCACCAGCAGCCCATCGGGACTAGCGGGAGGGCAGTACGAGCAGTACTTC. The gene calls are TRBV1 and TRBJ2-7; the table's D gene call, TRBD2, was not cross checked with the DNA. TRBV1 is a listed pseudogene. The CDR3 contains 17 residues.

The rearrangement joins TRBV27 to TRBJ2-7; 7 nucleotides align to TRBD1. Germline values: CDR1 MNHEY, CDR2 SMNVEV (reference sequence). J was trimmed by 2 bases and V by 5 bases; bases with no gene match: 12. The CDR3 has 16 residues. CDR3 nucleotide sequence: TGTGCCAGCAGTCCGTCTTGGGGGACAGCGACCTACGAGCAGTACTTC. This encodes CASSPSWGTATYEQYF.

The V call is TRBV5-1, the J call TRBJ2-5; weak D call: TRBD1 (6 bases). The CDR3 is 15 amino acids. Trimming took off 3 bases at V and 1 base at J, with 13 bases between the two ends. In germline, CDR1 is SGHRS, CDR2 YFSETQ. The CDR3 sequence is CASSWKTGSQETQYF. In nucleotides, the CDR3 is TGCGCCAGCAGCTGGAAGACAGGCAGCCAAGAGACCCAGTACTTC.

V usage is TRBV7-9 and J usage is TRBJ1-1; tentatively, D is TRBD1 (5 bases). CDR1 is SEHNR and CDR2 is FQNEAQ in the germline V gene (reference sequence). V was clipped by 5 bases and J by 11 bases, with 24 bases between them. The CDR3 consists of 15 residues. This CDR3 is CASSPGVGVAAGAFF. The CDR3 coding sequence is TGTGCCAGCAGCCCCGGGGTGGGGGTGGCCGCGGGGGCTTTCTTT.

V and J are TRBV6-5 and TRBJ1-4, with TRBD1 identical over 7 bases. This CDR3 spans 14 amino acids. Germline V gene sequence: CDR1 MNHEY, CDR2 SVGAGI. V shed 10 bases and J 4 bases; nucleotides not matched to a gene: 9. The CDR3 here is CAIRKTGFNEKLFF. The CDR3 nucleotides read TGTGCCATTCGTAAGACAGGGTTTAATGAAAAACTGTTTTTT.

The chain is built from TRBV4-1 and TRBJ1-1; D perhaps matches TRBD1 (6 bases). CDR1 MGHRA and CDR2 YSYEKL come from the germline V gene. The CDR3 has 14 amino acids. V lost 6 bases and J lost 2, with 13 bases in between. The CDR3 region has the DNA TGCGCCAGCAGGGCTACAGGGCCAAACACTGAAGCTTTCTTT. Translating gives CASRATGPNTEAFF.

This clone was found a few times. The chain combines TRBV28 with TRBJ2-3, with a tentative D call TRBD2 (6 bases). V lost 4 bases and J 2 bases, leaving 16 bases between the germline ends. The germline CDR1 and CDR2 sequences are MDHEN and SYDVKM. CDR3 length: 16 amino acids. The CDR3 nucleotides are TGTGCCAGCAGTTCCCCCCAGCGGGCGGTCACAGATACGCAGTATTTT. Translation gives CASSSPQRAVTDTQYF.

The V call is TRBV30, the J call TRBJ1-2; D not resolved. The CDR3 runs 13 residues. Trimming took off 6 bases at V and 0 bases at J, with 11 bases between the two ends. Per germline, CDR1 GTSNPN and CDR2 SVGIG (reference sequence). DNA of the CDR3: TGTGCCTGCCTGGGTGGAGCTAACTATGGCTACACCTTC. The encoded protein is CACLGGANYGYTF.

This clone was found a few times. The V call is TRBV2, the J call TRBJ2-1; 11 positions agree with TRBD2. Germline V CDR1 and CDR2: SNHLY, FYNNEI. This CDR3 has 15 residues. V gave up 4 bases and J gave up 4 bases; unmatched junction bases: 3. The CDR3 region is CASSALAGAYNEQFF. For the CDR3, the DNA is TGTGCCAGCAGTGCACTAGCGGGAGCATACAATGAGCAGTTCTTC.

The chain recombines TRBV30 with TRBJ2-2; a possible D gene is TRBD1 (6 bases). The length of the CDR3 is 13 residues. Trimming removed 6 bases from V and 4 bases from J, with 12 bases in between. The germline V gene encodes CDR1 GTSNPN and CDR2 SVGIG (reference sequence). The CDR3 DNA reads TGTGCCTGCCCGTTAGGGGGCACCGGGGAGCTGTTTTTT. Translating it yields CACPLGGTGELFF.

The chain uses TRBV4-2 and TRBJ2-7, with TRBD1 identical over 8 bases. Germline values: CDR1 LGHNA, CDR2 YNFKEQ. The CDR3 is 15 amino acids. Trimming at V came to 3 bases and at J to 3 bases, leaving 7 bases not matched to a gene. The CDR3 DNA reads TGTGCCAGCAGCCAGGATAGACAGGGGATCTACGAGCAGTACTTC. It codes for CASSQDRQGIYEQYF.

The CDR3: CASSSGKDRGNSPLHF. Here the CDR3 DNA reads TGTGCCAGCAGCTCGGGCAAAGACAGGGGAAATTCACCCCTCCACTTT. V and J are TRBV7-2 and TRBJ1-6; the match to TRBD1 covers 8 bases. V shed 4 bases, J shed 7 bases, and the junction held 9 bases outside the gene matches. CDR1 is SGHTA and CDR2 is FQGNSA in the germline V gene. The CDR3 length is 16 residues.

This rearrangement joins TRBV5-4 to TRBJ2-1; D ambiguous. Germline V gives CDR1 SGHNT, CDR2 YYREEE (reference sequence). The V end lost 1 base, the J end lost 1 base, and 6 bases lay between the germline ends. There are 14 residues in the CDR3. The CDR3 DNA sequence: TGTGCCAGCAGCTTGTTCGGTTCCTACAATGAGCAGTTCTTC. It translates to CASSLFGSYNEQFF. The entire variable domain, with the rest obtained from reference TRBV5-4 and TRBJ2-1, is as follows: ETGVTQSPTHLIKTRGQQVTLRCSSQSGHNTVSWYQQALGQGPQFIFQYYREEENGRGNFPPRFSGLQFPNYSSELNVNALELDDSALYLCASSLFGSYNEQFFGPGTRLTVL.

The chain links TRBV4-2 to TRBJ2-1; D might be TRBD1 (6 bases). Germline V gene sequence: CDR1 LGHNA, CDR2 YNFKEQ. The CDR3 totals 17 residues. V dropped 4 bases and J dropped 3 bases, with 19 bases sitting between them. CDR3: CASSRESWDTGYNEQFF. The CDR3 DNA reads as TGTGCCAGCAGCCGAGAAAGTTGGGACACCGGCTACAATGAGCAGTTCTTC.

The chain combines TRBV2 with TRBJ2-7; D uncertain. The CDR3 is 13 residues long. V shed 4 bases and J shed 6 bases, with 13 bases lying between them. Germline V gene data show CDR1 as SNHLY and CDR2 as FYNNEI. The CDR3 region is CASSGRSYGEQYF. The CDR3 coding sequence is TGTGCCAGCAGTGGCCGGTCCTACGGCGAGCAGTACTTC.

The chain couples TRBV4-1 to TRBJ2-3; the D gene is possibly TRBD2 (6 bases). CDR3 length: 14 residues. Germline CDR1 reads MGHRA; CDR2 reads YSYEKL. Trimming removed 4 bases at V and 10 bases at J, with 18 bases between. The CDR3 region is CASSRGTELSSQYF. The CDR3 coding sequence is TGCGCCAGCAGCCGCGGGACTGAGCTTTCGTCGCAGTATTTT.

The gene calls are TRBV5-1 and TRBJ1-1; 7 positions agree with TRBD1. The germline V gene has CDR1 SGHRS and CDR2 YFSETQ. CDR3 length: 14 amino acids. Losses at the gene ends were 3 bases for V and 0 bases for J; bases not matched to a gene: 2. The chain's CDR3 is CASSSGQLNTEAFF. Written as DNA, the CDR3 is TGCGCCAGCAGCTCGGGACAGTTGAACACTGAAGCTTTCTTT.

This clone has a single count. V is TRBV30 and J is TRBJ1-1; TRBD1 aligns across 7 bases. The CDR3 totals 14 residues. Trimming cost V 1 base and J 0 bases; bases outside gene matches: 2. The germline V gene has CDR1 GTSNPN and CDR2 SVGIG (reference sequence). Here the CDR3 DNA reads TGTGCCTGGAGTGGGGGACAGATGAACACTGAAGCTTTCTTT. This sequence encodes CAWSGGQMNTEAFF.

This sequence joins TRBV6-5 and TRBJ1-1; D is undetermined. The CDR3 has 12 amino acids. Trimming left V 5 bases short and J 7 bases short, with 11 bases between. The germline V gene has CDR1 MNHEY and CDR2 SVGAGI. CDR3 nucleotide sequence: TGTGCCAGCAGTAGGAGAGTTGGTGAAGCTTTCTTT. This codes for CASSRRVGEAFF.

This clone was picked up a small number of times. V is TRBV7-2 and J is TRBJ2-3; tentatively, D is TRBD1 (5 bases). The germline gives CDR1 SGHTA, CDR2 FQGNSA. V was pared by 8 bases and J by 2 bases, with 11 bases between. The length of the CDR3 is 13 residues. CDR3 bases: TGTGCCAGCGGCCAGGGAAACACAGATACGCAGTATTTT. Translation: CASGQGNTDTQYF.

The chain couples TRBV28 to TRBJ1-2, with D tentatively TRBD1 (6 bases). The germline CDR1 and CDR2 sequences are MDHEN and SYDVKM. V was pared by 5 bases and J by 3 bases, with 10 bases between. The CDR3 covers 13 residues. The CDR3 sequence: CASSLKGDYGYTF. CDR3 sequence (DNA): TGTGCCAGCAGTCTAAAGGGGGACTATGGCTACACCTTC.

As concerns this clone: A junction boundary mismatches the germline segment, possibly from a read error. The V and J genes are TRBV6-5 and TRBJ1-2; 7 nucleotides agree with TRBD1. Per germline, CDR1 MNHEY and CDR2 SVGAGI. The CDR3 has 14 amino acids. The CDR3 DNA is TGTGCCAGCGGTTACGCGACAGGGTTCTATGGCTACACCTTC. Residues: CASGYATGFYGYTF.

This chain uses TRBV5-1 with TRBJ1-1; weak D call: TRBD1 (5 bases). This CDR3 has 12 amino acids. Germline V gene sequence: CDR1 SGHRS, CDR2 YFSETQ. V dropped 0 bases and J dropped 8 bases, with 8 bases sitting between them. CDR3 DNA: TGCGCCAGCAGCTTGGGTTCAGGGGAAGCTTTCTTT. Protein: CASSLGSGEAFF. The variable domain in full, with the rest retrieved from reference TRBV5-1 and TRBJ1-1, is KAGVTQTPRYLIKTRGQQVTLSCSPISGHRSVSWYQQTPGQGLQFLFEYFSETQRNKGNFPGRFSGRQFSNSRSEMNVSTLELGDSALYLCASSLGSGEAFFGQGTRLTVV.

The DNA of the CDR3 is TGTGCCAGCAGCCCAATATTGGGTAGCGGGGAGCAGTACTTC. The encoded protein is CASSPILGSGEQYF. The V gene is TRBV11-2, the J gene TRBJ2-7, with 7 bases aligning to TRBD2. Germline CDR1 reads SGHAT; CDR2 reads FQNNGV. CDR3 length: 14 residues. The J segment lost 7 bases and the V segment lost 5 bases, leaving 11 bases of the junction unmatched.

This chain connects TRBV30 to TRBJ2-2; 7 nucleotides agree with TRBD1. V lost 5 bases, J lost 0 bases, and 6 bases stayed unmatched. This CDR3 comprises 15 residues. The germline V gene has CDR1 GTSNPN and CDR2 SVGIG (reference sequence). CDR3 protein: CAWDSGQPNTGELFF. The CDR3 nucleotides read TGTGCCTGGGACTCGGGACAGCCGAACACCGGGGAGCTGTTTTTT.